This TCR beta chain was identified during a study of blood T cell repertoires in COVID-19. About the research overall: Samples came from the United States, Italy and Spain, spanning acute and convalescent COVID-19. T cells, B-cell-depleted T cells, or PBMCs provided the cDNA or gDNA that served as material.

The CDR3 totals 14 residues. V trimming: 6 bases; J trimming: 9 bases; junction bases outside the gene matches: 10. CDR1 MNHEY and CDR2 SVGEGT come from the germline V gene. In the source study's methods: Nucleated cell counts were estimated from reference gene primer amplification. Libraries were prepared by immunoSEQ multiplex PCR; TCRdb keeps only in-frame clonotypes and omits some of them. V and J calls plus clone size are reproduced from that table; the DNA served to infer D and trimming. This table holds more than 300,000 clones, more than 75% found once. The clonotype originates from a woman under 30 who had recovered from COVID-19. The material sequenced was peripheral blood. J is TRBJ1-2 and V is TRBV6-2 or TRBV6-3; 10 nucleotides line up with TRBD1. The CDR3 region is CASSDRDRGISYTF. CDR3 DNA sequence: TGTGCCAGCAGCGACCGGGACAGGGGTATTAGCTACACCTTC.